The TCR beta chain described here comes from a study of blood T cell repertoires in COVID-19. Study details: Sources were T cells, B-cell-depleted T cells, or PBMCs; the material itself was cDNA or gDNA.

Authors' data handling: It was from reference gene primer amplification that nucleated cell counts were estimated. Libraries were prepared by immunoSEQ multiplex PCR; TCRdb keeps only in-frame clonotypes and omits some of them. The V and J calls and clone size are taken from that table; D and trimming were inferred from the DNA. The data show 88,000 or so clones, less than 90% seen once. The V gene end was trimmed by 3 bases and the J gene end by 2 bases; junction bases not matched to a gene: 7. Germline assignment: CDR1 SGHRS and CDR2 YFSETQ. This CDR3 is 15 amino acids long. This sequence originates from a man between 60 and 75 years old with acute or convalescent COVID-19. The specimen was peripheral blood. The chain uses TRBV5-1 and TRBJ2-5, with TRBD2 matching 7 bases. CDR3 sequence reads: CASSWSGIRQETQYF. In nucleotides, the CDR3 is TGCGCCAGCAGCTGGAGCGGGATACGACAAGAGACCCAGTACTTC.